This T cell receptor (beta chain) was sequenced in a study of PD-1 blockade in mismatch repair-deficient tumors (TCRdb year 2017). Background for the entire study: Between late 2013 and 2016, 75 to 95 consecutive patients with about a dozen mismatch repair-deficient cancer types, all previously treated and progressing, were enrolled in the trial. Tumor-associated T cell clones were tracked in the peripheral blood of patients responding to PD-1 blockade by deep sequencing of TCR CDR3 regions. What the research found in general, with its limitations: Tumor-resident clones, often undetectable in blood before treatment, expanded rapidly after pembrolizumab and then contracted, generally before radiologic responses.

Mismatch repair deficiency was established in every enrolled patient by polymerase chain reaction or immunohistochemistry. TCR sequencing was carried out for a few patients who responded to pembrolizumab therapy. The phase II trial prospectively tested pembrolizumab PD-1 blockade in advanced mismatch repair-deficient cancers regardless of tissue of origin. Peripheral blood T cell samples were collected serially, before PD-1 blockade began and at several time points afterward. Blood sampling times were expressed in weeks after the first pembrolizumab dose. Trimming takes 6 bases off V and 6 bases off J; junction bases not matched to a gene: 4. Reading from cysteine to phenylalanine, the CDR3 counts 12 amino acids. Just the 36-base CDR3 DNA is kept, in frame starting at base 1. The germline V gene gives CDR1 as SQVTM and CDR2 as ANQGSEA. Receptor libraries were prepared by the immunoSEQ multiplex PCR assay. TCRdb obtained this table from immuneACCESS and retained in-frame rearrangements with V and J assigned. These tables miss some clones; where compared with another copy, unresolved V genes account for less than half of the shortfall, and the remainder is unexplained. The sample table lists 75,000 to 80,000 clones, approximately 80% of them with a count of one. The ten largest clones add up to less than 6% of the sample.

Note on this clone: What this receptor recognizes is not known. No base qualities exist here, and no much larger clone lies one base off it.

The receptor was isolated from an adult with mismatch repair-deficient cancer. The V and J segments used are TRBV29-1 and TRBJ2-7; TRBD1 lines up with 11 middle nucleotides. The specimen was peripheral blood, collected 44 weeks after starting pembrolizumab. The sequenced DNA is TGCAGCGTGGGACAGGGGGGGATCGAGCAGTACTTC. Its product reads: CSVGQGGIEQYF.